Following are 10 T cell receptor beta chains from one sample sequenced in a study of cytomegalovirus exposure and HLA in healthy donors. The PCR used 60 Vbeta and 13 Jbeta primers. The data were produced by immunoSEQ multiplex PCR, yet TCRdb's version contains in-frame clones alone and is incomplete. The repertoire consists of roughly 120,000 clones, with about three quarters occurring once and the leading ten covering approximately 2%. Sequencing was performed on PBMCs. Every receptor here comes from a man between 50 and 59 years old in good health and CMV-seronegative.

This clone appeared a single time. CDR3 residues: CASSSTGTENSPLHF. In DNA form, the CDR3 reads TGCGCCAGCAGCTCTACCGGGACAGAAAATTCACCCCTCCACTTT. The chain links TRBV5-1 to TRBJ1-6; TRBD1 agrees at 7 bases. V trimming: 3 bases; J trimming: 7 bases; junction bases outside the gene matches: 7. Germline V gene sequence: CDR1 SGHRS, CDR2 YFSETQ. This CDR3 comprises 15 residues.

This chain uses TRBV19 with TRBJ1-4, with 11 bases identical to TRBD1. V shed 6 bases, J shed 5 bases, and the junction held 2 bases outside the gene matches. Germline values: CDR1 LNHDA, CDR2 SQIVND (reference sequence). This CDR3 has 14 amino acids. The CDR3, as DNA: TGTGCCAGTAGAGGGACAGGGGGAAATGAAAAACTGTTTTTT. Its protein product is CASRGTGGNEKLFF.

Only a few counts were recorded for this clone. The V call is TRBV19, the J call TRBJ2-5, with 9 bases matching TRBD1. The CDR3 runs 15 residues. With 4 bases clipped from V and 5 bases from J, the junction kept 8 bases outside the gene matches. Looked up from germline, CDR1 is LNHDA and CDR2 is SQIVND (reference sequence). The CDR3 sequence: CASSTIDRGVETQYF. The CDR3, as DNA: TGTGCCAGTAGTACAATCGACAGGGGGGTGGAGACCCAGTACTTC.

This chain links TRBV9 with TRBJ2-2; D possibly corresponds to TRBD1 (6 bases). V lost 6 bases, J lost 5 bases, and 20 bases lay in between. The CDR3 loop spans 16 amino acids. Germline loops: CDR1 SGDLS, CDR2 YYNGEE. This CDR3 is CASTPPSRGRTGELFF. The CDR3 DNA is TGTGCCAGCACTCCTCCGAGCAGGGGAAGAACCGGGGAGCTGTTTTTT.

V is TRBV7-3 and J is TRBJ2-2; the match to TRBD2 covers 7 bases. The length of the CDR3 is 14 residues. V was pared by 2 bases and J by 5 bases, with 2 bases of the junction left unmatched. Per germline, CDR1 SGHTA and CDR2 FQGTGA. The CDR3, as DNA: TGTGCCAGCAGCTTAGGGCGGGAGACCGGGGAGCTGTTTTTT. Amino acids: CASSLGRETGELFF. Full variable domain (missing parts from reference TRBV7-3 and TRBJ2-2): GAGVSQTPSNKVTEKGKYVELRCDPISGHTALYWYRQSLGQGPEFLIYFQGTGAADDSGLPNDRFFAVRPEGSVSTLKIQRTERGDSAVYLCASSLGRETGELFFGEGSRLTVL.

This clone was observed once. The chain links TRBV4-2 to TRBJ2-7; D is undetermined. This CDR3 comprises 14 residues. In germline, CDR1 is LGHNA, CDR2 YNFKEQ. V was trimmed by 1 base and J by 2 bases, leaving 9 bases between them. CDR3 nucleotides: TGTGCCAGCAGCCAAGCTCCCCCCCCCTACGAGCAGTACTTC. It yields the protein CASSQAPPPYEQYF.

The rearrangement joins TRBV10-1 to TRBJ1-3; TRBD1 matches at 7 bases. The V segment lost 0 bases and the J segment 6 bases; nucleotides outside the gene matches: 5. The CDR3 spans 15 residues. CDR1 and CDR2 from the germline V gene are WNHNN and SYGVQD (reference sequence). CDR3 amino acids: CASSESNRGENTIYF. The DNA of the CDR3 is TGCGCCAGCAGTGAGTCAAACAGGGGCGAAAACACCATATATTTT.

With regard to this clone: The junction and the germline gene differ at one end; a read error may be behind it. The chain uses TRBV7-9 and TRBJ2-7; TRBD1 aligns across 8 bases. Germline CDR1 SEHNR, CDR2 FQNEAQ (reference sequence). This CDR3 spans 16 amino acids. The CDR3 DNA sequence: TGTTCCAGCAGCTTAGGGGCAGGACAGGGTGGTGACGAGCAGTACTTC. Translated, it gives CSSSLGAGQGGDEQYF.

This chain uses TRBV28 with TRBJ2-3; 9 nucleotides align to TRBD1. J was trimmed by 4 bases and V by 6 bases; bases with no gene match: 8. The V gene's germline CDR1 is MDHEN and CDR2 SYDVKM. CDR3 length: 15 amino acids. The CDR3 nucleotides are TGTGCCAGCAGATTGGACAGGGGTTGGGCAGATACGCAGTATTTT. Its protein is CASRLDRGWADTQYF.

This rearrangement joins TRBV13 to TRBJ2-4; D may be TRBD1 (6 bases). Germline CDR1 and CDR2: PRHDT and FYEKMQ (reference sequence). This CDR3 is built from 12 residues. V was shortened by 4 bases and J by 6 bases, with 7 bases between the two germline ends. The CDR3 DNA follows: TGTGCCAGCAGCTCCAGGGGAAACATTCAGTACTTC. This encodes CASSSRGNIQYF.